The sequence of this TCR beta chain was determined in a study of blood T cell repertoires in COVID-19. Study summary: The United States, Italy and Spain supplied acute and convalescent COVID-19 samples. PBMCs, B-cell-depleted T cells, or T cells provided the cDNA or gDNA that made up the material.

This CDR3 has 15 residues. Germline-derived CDR1 and CDR2 are SNHLY and FYNNEI. J gave up 10 bases and V 4 bases, and 13 bases lay outside the gene matches. In the original workflow: The authors estimated nucleated cell counts from reference gene primer amplification. Profiling relied on immunoSEQ multiplex PCR, and the TCRdb table lists in-frame clones only, not all of them. V and J calls and clone size are given by that table; D and trimming were obtained from the DNA. The sample holds about 190,000 clones; about three quarters are singletons and the top ten take 2.8%. The chain couples TRBV2 to TRBJ2-7, with 10 positions matching TRBD1. The receptor was isolated from a woman of 80 years or more with active or convalescent COVID-19. Sequenced sample: peripheral blood. The CDR3: CASSAGLGQGPQQYF. The CDR3 bases are TGTGCCAGCAGTGCCGGTTTGGGACAGGGGCCACAACAGTACTTC.